The entry that follows covers one TCR beta chain sequence. Its antigen is undetermined. These data originate in a study of T cells in Graves' hyperthyroidism and ophthalmopathy. Findings of the study overall: From stable hyperthyroidism, ophthalmopathy was set apart by a 13 V-J model.

Authors of the study amplified TCR beta CDR3 regions from RNA transcripts. First-round RT-PCR with HTBI primers amplified the TCR CDR3 region. TCRdb recomputed calls from the multiplex PCR reads with MiXCR, one row per CDR3 protein. The sample carries 690,000 or so distinct CDR3 sequences, 15% to 20% recorded once. V lost 2 bases to trimming and J lost 1 base; unmatched junction nucleotides: 10. In germline, CDR1 is MNHNS, CDR2 SASEGT. CDR3 length equals 18 residues. This TCR derives from a woman aged 50 to 65 with Graves' hyperthyroidism that later progressed to Graves' ophthalmopathy. Sequenced material: blood. The chain uses TRBV6-1 and TRBJ1-5; 8 nucleotides match TRBD1. CDR3 region: CASSEIFWQGASNQPQHF. CDR3 coding DNA: TGTGCCAGCAGTGAAATCTTCTGGCAGGGGGCAAGCAATCAGCCCCAGCATTTT.